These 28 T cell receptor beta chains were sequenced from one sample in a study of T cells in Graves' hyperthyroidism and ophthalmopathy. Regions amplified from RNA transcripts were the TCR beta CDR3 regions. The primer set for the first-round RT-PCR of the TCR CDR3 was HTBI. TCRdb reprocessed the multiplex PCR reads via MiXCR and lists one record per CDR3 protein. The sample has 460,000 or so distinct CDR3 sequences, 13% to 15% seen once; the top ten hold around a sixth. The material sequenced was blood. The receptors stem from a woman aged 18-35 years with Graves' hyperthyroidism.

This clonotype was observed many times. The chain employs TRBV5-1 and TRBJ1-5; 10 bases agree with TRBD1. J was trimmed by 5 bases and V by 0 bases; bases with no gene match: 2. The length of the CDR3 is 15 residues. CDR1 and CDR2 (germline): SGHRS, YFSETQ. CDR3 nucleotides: TGCGCCAGCAGCTTGGAAGGGACAGGGGATCAGCCCCAGCATTTT. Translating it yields CASSLEGTGDQPQHF.

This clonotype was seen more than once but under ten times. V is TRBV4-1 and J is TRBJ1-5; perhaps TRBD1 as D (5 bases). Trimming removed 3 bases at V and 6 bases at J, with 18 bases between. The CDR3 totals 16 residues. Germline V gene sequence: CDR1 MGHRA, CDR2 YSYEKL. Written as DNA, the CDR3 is TGCGCCAGCAGCCAGATTTTTGCCGGGGGAGGTCAGCCCCAGCATTTT. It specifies CASSQIFAGGGQPQHF.

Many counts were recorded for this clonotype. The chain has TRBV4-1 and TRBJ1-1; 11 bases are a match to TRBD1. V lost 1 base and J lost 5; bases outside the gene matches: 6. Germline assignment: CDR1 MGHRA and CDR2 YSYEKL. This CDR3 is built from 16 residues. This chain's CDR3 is CASSQGWTGGVTEAFF. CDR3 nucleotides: TGCGCCAGCAGCCAAGGGTGGACAGGGGGCGTAACTGAAGCTTTCTTT.

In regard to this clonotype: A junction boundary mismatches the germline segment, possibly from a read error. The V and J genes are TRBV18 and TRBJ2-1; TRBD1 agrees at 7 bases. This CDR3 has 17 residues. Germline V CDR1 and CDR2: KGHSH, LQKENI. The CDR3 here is CANSPQPGRGLGNEQFF. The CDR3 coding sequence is TGTGCCAACTCACCCCAACCAGGTAGGGGGCTTGGCAATGAGCAGTTCTTC. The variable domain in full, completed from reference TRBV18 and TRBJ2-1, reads NAGVMQNPRHLVRRRGQEARLRCSPMKGHSHVYWYRQLPEEGLKFMVYLQKENIIDESGMPKERFSAEFPKEGPSILRIQQVVRGDSAAYFCANSPQPGRGLGNEQFFGPGTRLTVL.

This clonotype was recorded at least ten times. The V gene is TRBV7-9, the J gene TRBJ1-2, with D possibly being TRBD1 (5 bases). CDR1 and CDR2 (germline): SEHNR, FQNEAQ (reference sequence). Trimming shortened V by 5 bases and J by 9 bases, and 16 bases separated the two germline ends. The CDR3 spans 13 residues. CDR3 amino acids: CASSMTDPSRYTF. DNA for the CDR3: TGTGCCAGCAGCATGACAGATCCTAGCCGCTACACCTTC.

The CDR3 nucleotides are TGTGCCAGTAGTATAGCGGAACGGCAGCCGAACACCGGGGAGCTGTTTTTT. It specifies CASSIAERQPNTGELFF. This chain connects TRBV19 to TRBJ2-2; D not resolved. Between the trimmed V and J ends, which lost 1 base and 0 bases, there was a span of 12 bases. Looked up from germline, CDR1 is LNHDA and CDR2 is SQIVND (reference sequence). This CDR3 is 17 amino acids long.

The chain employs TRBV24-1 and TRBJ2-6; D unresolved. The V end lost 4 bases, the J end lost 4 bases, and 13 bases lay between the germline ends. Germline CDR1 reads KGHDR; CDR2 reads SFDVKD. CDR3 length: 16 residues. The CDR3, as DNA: TGTGCCACCAGTGACCGACAACACGGCGGGGCCAACGTCCTGACTTTC. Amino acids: CATSDRQHGGANVLTF.

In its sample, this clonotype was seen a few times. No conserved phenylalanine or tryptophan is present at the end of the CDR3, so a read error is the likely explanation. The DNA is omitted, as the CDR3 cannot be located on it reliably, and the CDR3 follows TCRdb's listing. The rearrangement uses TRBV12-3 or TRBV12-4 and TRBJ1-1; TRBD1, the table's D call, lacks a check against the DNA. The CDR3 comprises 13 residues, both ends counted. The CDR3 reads CASSSGLNTEVFL.

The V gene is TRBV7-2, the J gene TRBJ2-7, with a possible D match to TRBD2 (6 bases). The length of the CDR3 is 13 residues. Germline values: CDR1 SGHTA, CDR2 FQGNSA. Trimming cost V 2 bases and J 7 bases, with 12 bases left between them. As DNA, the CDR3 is TGTGCCAGCAGCTTAAGTCCAGCGGGTGAGCAGTACGTC. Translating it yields CASSLSPAGEQYV.

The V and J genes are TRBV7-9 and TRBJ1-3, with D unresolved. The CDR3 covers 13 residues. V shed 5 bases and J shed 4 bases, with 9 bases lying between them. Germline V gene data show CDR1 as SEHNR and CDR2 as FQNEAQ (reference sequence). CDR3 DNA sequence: TGTGCCAGCAGCAGGGTAACGGGAAACACCATATATTTT. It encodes CASSRVTGNTIYF. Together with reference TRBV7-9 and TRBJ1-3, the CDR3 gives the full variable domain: DTGVSQNPRHKITKRGQNVTFRCDPISEHNRLYWYRQTLGQGPEFLTYFQNEAQLEKSRLLSDRFSAERPKGSFSTLEIQRTEQGDSAMYLCASSRVTGNTIYFGEGSWLTVV.

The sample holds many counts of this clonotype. Here the CDR3 reads CASSPLLAEDRNEQFF. CDR3 DNA sequence: TGTGCCAGCAGCCCGCTCTTAGCGGAGGACCGCAATGAGCAGTTCTTC. This chain joins TRBV7-3 and TRBJ2-1; a possible D gene is TRBD2 (6 bases). Germline CDR1 and CDR2: SGHTA and FQGTGA. Trimming took 5 bases from V and 6 from J, leaving 20 bases between them. The CDR3 consists of 16 residues.

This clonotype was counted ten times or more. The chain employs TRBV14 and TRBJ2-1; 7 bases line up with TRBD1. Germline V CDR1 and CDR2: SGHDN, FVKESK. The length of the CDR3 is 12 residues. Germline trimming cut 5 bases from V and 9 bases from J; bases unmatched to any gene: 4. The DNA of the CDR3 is TGTGCCAGCAGCAGGGACAGCGGTGAGCAGTTCTTC. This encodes CASSRDSGEQFF. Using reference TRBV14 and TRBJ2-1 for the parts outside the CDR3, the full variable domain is EAGVTQFPSHSVIEKGQTVTLRCDPISGHDNLYWYRRVMGKEIKFLLHFVKESKQDESGMPNNRFLAERTGGTYSTLKVQPAELEDSGVYFCASSRDSGEQFFGPGTRLTVL.

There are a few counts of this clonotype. CDR3 in DNA: TGTGCCACCAGTGATTCCCCCGTCGGCGATACGCAGTATTTT. Its translation is CATSDSPVGDTQYF. V gene TRBV24-1 combines with J gene TRBJ2-3; D uncertain. The CDR3 runs 14 residues. Trimming took off 2 bases at V and 6 bases at J, with 11 bases between the two ends. In germline, CDR1 is KGHDR, CDR2 SFDVKD.

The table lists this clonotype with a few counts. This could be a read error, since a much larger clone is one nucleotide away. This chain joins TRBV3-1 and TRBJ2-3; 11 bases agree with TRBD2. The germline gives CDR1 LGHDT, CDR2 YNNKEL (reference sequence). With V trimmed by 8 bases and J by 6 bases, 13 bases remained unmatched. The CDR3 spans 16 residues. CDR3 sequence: CASGRHRLAGRDTQYF. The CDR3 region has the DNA TGTGCCAGCGGCCGACATCGACTAGCGGGACGGGATACGCAGTATTTT.

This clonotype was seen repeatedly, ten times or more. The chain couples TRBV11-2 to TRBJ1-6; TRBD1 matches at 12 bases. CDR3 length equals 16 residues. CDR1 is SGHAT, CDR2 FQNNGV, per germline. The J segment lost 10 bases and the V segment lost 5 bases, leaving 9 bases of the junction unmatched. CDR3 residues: CASSGVRGQGASPLHF. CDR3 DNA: TGTGCCAGCAGCGGGGTCCGGGGACAGGGGGCGTCACCCCTCCACTTT.

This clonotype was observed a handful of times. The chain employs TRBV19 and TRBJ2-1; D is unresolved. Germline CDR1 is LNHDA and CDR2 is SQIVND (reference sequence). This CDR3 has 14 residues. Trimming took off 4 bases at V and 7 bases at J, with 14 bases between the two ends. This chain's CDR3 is CASSTRPRSNEQFF. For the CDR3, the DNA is TGTGCCAGTAGTACTCGACCCCGTTCGAATGAGCAGTTCTTC. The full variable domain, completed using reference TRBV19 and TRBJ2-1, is DGGITQSPKYLFRKEGQNVTLSCEQNLNHDAMYWYRQDPGQGLRLIYYSQIVNDFQKGDIAEGYSVSREKKESFPLTVTSAQKNPTAFYLCASSTRPRSNEQFFGPGTRLTVL.

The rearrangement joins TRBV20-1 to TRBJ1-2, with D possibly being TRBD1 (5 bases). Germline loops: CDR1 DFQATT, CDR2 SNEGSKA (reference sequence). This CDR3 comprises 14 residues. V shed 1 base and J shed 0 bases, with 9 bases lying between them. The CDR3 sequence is CSARAGRTNYGYTF. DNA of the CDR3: TGCAGTGCTAGAGCGGGGCGTACTAACTATGGCTACACCTTC.

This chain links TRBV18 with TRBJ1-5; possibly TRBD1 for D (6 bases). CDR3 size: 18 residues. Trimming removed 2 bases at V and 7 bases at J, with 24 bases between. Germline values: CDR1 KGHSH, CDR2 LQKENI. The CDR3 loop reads CASSPERQGRGSWQPQHF. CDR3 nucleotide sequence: TGTGCCAGCTCACCAGAACGGCAGGGGAGGGGGTCTTGGCAGCCCCAGCATTTT. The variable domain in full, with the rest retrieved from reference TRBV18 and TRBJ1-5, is NAGVMQNPRHLVRRRGQEARLRCSPMKGHSHVYWYRQLPEEGLKFMVYLQKENIIDESGMPKERFSAEFPKEGPSILRIQQVVRGDSAAYFCASSPERQGRGSWQPQHFGDGTRLSIL.

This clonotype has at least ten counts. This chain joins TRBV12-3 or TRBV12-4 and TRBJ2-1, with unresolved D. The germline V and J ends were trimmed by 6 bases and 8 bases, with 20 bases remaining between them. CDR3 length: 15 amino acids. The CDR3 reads CASSPSARRMDEQFF. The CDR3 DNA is TGTGCCAGCAGCCCCTCGGCCCGCCGGATGGATGAGCAGTTCTTC.

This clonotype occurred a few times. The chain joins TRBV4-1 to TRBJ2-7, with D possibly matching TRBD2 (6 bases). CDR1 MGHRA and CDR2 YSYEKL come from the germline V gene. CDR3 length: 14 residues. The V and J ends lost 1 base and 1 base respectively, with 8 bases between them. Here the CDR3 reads CASSQASASYEQYF. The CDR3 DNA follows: TGCGCCAGCAGCCAAGCTAGCGCATCCTACGAGCAGTACTTC.

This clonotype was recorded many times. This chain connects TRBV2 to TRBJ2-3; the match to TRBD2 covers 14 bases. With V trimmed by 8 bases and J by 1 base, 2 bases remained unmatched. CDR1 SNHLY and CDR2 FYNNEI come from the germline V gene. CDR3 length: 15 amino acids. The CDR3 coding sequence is TGTGCCAGCCAGGGACTAGCGGGGGGCACAGATACGCAGTATTTT. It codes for CASQGLAGGTDTQYF.

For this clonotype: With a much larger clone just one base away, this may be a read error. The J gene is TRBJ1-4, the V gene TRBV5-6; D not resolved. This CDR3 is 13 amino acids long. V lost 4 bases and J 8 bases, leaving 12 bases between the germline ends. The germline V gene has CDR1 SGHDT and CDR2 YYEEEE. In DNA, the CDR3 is TGTGCCAGCAGCGTCCTTACACAGGAAAAACTGTTTTTT. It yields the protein CASSVLTQEKLFF. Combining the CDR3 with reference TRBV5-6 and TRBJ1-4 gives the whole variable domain DAGVTQSPTHLIKTRGQQVTLRCSPKSGHDTVSWYQQALGQGPQFIFQYYEEEERQRGNFPDRFSGHQFPNYSSELNVNALLLGDSALYLCASSVLTQEKLFFGSGTQLSVL.

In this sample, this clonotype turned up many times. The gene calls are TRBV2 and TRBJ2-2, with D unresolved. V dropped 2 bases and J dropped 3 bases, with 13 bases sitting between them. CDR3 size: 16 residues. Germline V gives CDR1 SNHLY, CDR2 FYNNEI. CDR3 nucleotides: TGTGCCAGCAGTGAAAATTCCCCAGGTCACACCGGGGAGCTGTTTTTT. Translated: CASSENSPGHTGELFF.

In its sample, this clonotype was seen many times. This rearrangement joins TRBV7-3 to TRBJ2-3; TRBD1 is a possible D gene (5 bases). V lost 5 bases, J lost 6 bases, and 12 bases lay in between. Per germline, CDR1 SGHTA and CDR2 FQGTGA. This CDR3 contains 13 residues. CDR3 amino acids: CASSPQGPDTQYF. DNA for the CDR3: TGTGCCAGCAGCCCCCAGGGTCCCGATACGCAGTATTTT.

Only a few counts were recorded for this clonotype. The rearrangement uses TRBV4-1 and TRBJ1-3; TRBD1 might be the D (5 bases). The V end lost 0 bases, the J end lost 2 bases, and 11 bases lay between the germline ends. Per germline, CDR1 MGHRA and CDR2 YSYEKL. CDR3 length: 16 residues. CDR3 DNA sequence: TGCGCCAGCAGCCAAGATCCCCCGGGACCTGGAAACACCATATATTTT. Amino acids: CASSQDPPGPGNTIYF.

CDR3 in DNA: TGTGCCAGCCCCCCTTGGGGGGGTCAGCCCCAGCATTTT. Its protein product is CASPPWGGQPQHF. The chain couples TRBV11-2 to TRBJ1-5; D may be TRBD1 (5 bases). Germline-derived CDR1 and CDR2 are SGHAT and FQNNGV. With 8 bases removed from V and 6 bases from J, the gap between germline ends came to 14 bases. The length of the CDR3 is 13 residues.

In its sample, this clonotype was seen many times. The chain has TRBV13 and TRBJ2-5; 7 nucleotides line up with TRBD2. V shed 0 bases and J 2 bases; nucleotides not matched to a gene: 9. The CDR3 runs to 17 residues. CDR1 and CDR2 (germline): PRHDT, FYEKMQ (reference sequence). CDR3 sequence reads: CASSLGAAGAGQETQYF. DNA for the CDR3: TGTGCCAGCAGCTTAGGGGCTGCGGGAGCGGGGCAAGAGACCCAGTACTTC.

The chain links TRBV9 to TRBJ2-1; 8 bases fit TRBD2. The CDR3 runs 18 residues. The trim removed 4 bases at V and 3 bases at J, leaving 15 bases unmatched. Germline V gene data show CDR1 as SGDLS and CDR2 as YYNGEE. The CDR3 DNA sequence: TGTGCCAGCAGCCCGCGATACTCCCCCGGGGGGGGCTACAATGAGCAGTTCTTC. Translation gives CASSPRYSPGGGYNEQFF.